This TCR beta chain was sequenced for a study of T cell repertoires in aging, cancer and after chemotherapy. Whole-study context: Donors were grouped into six age bands spanning 30 or younger through 70 or older.

This CDR3 contains 12 residues. Trimming stripped 0 bases from V and 3 bases from J, with 3 bases between. The V gene's germline CDR1 is SGHNT and CDR2 YENEEA. This clonotype has more than one count but fewer than ten. Its antigen is still unknown. Multiplex touch-down PCR with TRB-A/B primers amplified rearranged V-D-J TRB sequences. TCRdb reprocessed the multiplex PCR reads via MiXCR and lists one record per CDR3 protein. Of about 13,000 distinct CDR3 sequences listed, roughly 36% are singletons. Amplification of TCR beta used genomic DNA extracted from peripheral blood. Study-wide results and caveats: In each cancer cohort, median generation probability increased across chemotherapy, suggesting thymic output rebounded.

Sequenced material: blood. The TCR sequence derives from a human donor in good health. The donor label of this sample is uncertain. The chain combines TRBV11-3 with TRBJ2-7; no reliable D call. In DNA form, the CDR3 reads TGTGCCAGCAGCTTAGAGAACTACGAGCAGTACTTC. Protein product: CASSLENYEQYF.